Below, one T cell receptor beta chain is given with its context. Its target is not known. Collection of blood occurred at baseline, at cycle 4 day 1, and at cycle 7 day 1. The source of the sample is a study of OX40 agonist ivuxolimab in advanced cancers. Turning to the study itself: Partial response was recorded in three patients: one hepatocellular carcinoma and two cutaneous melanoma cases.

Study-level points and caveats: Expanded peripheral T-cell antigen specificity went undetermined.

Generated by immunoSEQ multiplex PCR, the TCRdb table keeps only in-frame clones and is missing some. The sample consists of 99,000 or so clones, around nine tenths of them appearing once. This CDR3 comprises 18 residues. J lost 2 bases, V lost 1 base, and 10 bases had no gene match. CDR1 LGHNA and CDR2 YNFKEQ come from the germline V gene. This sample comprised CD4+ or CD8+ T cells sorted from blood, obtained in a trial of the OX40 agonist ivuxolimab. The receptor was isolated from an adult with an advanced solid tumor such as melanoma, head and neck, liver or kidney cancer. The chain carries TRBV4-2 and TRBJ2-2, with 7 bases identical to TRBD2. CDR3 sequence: CASSQGLGSGANTGELFF. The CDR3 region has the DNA TGTGCCAGCAGCCAAGGGTTAGGGAGCGGGGCTAACACCGGGGAGCTGTTTTTT.